The TCR beta chain under discussion was sequenced for a study of blood T cell repertoires in COVID-19. The table came from immunoSEQ multiplex PCR; TCRdb's copy has only in-frame clones and leaves some out. The sample lists about 170,000 clones, 70% to 85% occurring once. Only a few counts were recorded for this clone. The CDR3 is made up of 15 amino acids. The V end lost 6 bases, the J end lost 5 bases, and 19 bases lay between the germline ends. CDR1 SNHLY and CDR2 FYNNEI come from the germline V gene. The genes are TRBV2 and TRBJ2-5; D perhaps matches TRBD2 (5 bases). The sequenced sample was PBMCs or T cells enriched from blood (not recorded which). This receptor was identified in a middle-aged man who had recovered from COVID-19. CDR3 in DNA: TGTGCCAGCAGGAACGCCGGGATTTCCGCCGAGACCCAGTACTTC. Translated, it gives CASRNAGISAETQYF.